This T cell receptor (beta chain) was identified during a study of T cell responses to AZD1222 COVID-19 vaccine (dated by TCRdb to the early 2020s). For context, the study as a whole: A total of around 240 trial participants underwent TCR sequencing, of whom 200 to 220 had received two doses of AZD1222 and 26 had received two doses of the MenACWY control vaccine. Trial participants were enrolled by age into 18-55, 56-69 and 70-plus year subgroups, with 148, 28 and 57 TCR-sequenced participants respectively.

What the authors observed across the whole study: In the small 56-69-year group, the increase in depth fell short of significance, most likely because of low power. Conclusions about previously exposed vaccinees were limited because only six AZD1222 recipients were SARS-CoV-2 seropositive at baseline. Participants were mostly white British, with more females than males. The authors suggested clonal diversity may have been underestimated. The whole spike protein was spanned by vaccine-associated CD4 TCRs, and dominant responses were seen in regions 160-218 and 743-854. Reportedly, almost half of the unique spike-specific TCRs recognized epitopes lying outside the regions that are mutated in the B.1.351 and B.1.1.7 variants. Because no samples from the day 14 peak response were available, repertoires could be characterized only after the peak T cell response. After two AZD1222 doses, spike-specific TCR breadth and depth were significantly higher than at day 0 and than in MenACWY recipients.

V and J are truncated by 6 bases and 0 bases respectively, leaving an intervening sequence of 16 bases. CDR1 and CDR2 were assigned from the germline V gene (reference sequence) as LGHDT and YNNKEL. Spanning cysteine to phenylalanine, the CDR3 consists of 16 amino acids. Only the CDR3 DNA stays, 48 bases, in frame from base 1. The CDR3 regions of human TCRbeta chains were analyzed by immunosequencing. Processing in the source paper ran as follows. TCRs in the repertoires were matched against a reference library of SARS-CoV-2-specific TCRs that had been generated with the MIRA antigen-specificity platform. Breadth was defined as the fraction of unique TCRs that were SARS-CoV-2-associated. Depth was defined as the fraction of total T cells that were SARS-CoV-2-associated. Each spike-specific TCR was assigned to its reactive spike region and to a CD4 or CD8 class using the MIRA data. Log10-transformed breadth and depth values were compared by one-way ANOVA with Sidak's multiple comparisons tests. TCRdb holds this immuneACCESS table with in-frame rearrangements only. Some clones are missing; in checked studies, unresolved V genes explain under half, and the rest has no known cause. The DNA was the basis for D and trimming; V, J and clone size are from that table. Within this sample are some 150,000 clones, with 92% of them counted one time only. Roughly 3.5% of the sample belongs to the ten largest clones.

This specimen's time point label, interpreted: about 28 days (+/-7) after the second vaccine dose. AZD1222 recipients given second doses at about 4 weeks or at about 12 weeks were pooled, since spike-specific TCR depth and breadth were not found to differ between the two schedules. The vaccinee samples were drawn from two UK trials, COV001 and COV002, one of which was a single-blind randomized controlled phase 2/3 trial testing AZD1222 (ChAdOx1 nCoV-19) in healthy adults. For TCRbeta chain sequencing, PBMC samples from trial participants were taken at day 0 and at day 28 after the second dose. With regard to this clone: Its antigen has not been determined. No base-level quality is on record; no much larger clone is a single base apart.

The clonotype comes from an adult who received the AZD1222 COVID-19 vaccine. The sequencing used peripheral blood, collected 28 days after the second AZD1222 dose. The V gene is TRBV3-1 (or the pseudogene TRBV3-2) and the J gene is TRBJ2-3; TRBD2 might be the D gene, on 6 matching bases. The CDR3 reads CASSRNSGLSTDTQYF. The DNA sequence is given as TGTGCCAGCAGTAGAAATAGCGGTCTGAGCACAGATACGCAGTATTTT.